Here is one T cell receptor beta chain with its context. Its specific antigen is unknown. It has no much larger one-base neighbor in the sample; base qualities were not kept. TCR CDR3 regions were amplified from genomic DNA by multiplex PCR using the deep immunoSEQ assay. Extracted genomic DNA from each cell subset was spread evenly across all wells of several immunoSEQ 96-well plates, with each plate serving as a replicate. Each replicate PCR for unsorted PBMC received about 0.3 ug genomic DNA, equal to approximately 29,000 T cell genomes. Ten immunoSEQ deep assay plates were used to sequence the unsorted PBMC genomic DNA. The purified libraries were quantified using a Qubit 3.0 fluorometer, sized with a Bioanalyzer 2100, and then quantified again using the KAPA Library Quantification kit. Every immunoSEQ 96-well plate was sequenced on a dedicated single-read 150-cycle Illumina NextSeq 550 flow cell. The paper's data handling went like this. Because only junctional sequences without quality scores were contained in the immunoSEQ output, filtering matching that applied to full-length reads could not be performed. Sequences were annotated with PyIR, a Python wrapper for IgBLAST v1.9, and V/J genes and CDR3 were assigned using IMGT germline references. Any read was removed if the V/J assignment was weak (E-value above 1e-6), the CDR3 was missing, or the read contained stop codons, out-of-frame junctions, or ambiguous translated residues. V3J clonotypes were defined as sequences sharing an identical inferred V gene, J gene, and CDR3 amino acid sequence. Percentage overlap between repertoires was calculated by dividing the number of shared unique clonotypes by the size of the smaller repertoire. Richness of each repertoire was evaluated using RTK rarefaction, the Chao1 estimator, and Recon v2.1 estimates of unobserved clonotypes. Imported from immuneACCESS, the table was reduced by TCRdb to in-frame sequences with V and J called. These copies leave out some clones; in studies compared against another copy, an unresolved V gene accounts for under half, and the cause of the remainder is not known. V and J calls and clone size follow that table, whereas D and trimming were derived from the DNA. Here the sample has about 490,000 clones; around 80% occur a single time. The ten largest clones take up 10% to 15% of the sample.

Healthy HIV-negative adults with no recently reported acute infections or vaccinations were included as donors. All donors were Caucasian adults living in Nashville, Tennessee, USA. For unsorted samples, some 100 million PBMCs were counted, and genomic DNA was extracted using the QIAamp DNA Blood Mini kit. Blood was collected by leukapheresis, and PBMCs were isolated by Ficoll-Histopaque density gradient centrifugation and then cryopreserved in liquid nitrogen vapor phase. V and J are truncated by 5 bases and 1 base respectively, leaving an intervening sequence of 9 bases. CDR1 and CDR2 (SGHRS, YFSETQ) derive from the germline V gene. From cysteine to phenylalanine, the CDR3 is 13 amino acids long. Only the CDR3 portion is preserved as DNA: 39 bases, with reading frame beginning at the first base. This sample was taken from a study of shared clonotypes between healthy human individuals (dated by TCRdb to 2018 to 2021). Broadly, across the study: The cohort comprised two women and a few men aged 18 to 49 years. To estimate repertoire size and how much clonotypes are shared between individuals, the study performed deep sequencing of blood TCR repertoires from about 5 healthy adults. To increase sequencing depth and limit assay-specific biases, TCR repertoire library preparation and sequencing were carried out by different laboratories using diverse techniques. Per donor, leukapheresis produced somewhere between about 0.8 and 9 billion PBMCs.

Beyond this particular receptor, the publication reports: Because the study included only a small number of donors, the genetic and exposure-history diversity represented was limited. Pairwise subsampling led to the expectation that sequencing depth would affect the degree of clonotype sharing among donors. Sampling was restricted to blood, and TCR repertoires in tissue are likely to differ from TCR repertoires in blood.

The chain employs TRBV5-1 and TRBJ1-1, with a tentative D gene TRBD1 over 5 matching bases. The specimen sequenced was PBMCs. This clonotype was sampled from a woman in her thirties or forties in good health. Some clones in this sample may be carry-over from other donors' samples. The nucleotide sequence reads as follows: TGCGCCAGCAGATCTGGGGGGAACACTGAAGCTTTCTTT. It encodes CASRSGGNTEAFF.